This T cell receptor (beta chain) was sequenced during a study of cytomegalovirus exposure and HLA in healthy donors. Overall study results and limits: Further analysis, carried out later, found HLA-associated TCR beta chains more clonally expanded than equally common other chains. One later analysis reportedly identified an Asian-associated ancestry cluster that showed fewer N-insertions than the approximately 710-donor mean. Reportedly, HLA-A and HLA-B alleles of most subjects were accurately predicted from TCR beta.

Primers for the PCR totalled 60 Vbeta and 13 Jbeta. Libraries were prepared by immunoSEQ multiplex PCR; TCRdb keeps only in-frame clonotypes and omits some of them. The profile shows more than 55,000 clones, about four fifths of them singletons. In regard to this clone: Its antigen is unknown.

Trimming left V 4 bases short and J 5 bases short, with 16 bases between. This CDR3 is built from 15 residues. Germline CDR1 reads SGDLS; CDR2 reads YYNGEE. The receptor was isolated from a woman in her thirties or forties in good health and CMV-seronegative. V is TRBV9 and J is TRBJ2-1, with unresolved D. Source material: PBMCs. The chain's CDR3 is CASSPQVANHNEQFF. DNA for the CDR3: TGTGCCAGCAGCCCTCAAGTGGCAAACCACAATGAGCAGTTCTTC.